This TCR beta chain comes out of a study of cytomegalovirus exposure and HLA in healthy donors. Study-wide results and limits: Donors were assumed by presence/absence analyses to have roughly uniform sequencing depth. Data from an earlier analysis indicated that most TCR beta V segments were productive either about 87% or about 30% of the time.

PCR used 60 Vbeta primers and 13 Jbeta primers. Only in-frame clones appear in the TCRdb table, and some are missing; sequencing was by immunoSEQ multiplex PCR. Of some 150,000 clones in the sample, over 70% were seen once. Donors sampled were nominally healthy, though unrecorded immune exposures were likely. Germline CDR1 and CDR2: MGHRA and YSYEKL. V was clipped by 0 bases and J by 1 base, with 10 bases between them. The CDR3 length is 16 residues. Note on this clone: What it recognizes is unknown.

This sequence joins TRBV4-1 and TRBJ1-5; D gene unclear. Sequenced material: PBMCs. This sequence was found in a man younger than 45 in good health and CMV-seropositive. The DNA for the CDR3 is TGCGCCAGCAGCCAAGATTTTTCGGTGAGCAATCAGCCCCAGCATTTT. Translated, it gives CASSQDFSVSNQPQHF.